One TCR beta chain is described in this entry. This clone has a single count. Its cognate antigen has yet to be identified. Per-nucleotide qualities are absent, and no much larger clonotype sits a single base away. The cohort consisted of approximately 670 healthy bone marrow donors. All cohort members were sampled while nominally healthy, although unrecorded immune exposures were likely present. The donor was CMV seronegative and belonged to the group of 352 seronegative cohort members. A peripheral blood sample was collected from each donor, and TCR beta sequencing was performed on peripheral blood mononuclear cells. The Qiagen DNeasy Blood Extraction Kit was used to extract genomic DNA from the blood cell samples. The method behind the library was the immunoSEQ multiplex PCR assay. The multiplex PCR relied on a mix of 60 forward primers for TCR Vbeta segments and 13 reverse primers for TCR Jbeta segments. The CDR3 region of rearranged TCR beta genes was amplified from genomic DNA with a multiplex PCR assay. The Illumina HiSeq System was used to sequence the amplified TCR beta libraries as 87-base-pair reads. The original methods were these. A later analysis tallied 70 million to 100 million unique TCR beta chains across the 610 or so repertoires, and approximately 12 million of those chains were shared by two or more donors. Raw reads were error-corrected and collapsed into unique sequences with a nearest-neighbor algorithm that merged closely related sequences to remove PCR and sequencing errors. To assign V, D and J gene segments, CDR3 sequences were aligned to IMGT reference sequences. Each retained sequence needed at least a six-nucleotide match to both a V gene segment and a J gene segment. A rearrangement was called productive if the CDR3 had no stop codons and remained in frame with V and J, and every other rearrangement was called non-productive. CDR3 was defined according to IMGT convention as the region running from the second conserved V-encoded cysteine to the conserved J-encoded phenylalanine. In an earlier analysis of roughly 580 of the donors, sequences lacking an unambiguous match to a single V gene segment were excluded. In an earlier analysis of 450 to 750 of the donors, a V segment was called functional when productive rearrangements were above 56.7%, and segregating when the standard deviation between donors exceeded 5%. A statistical classification framework was built for diagnosing cytomegalovirus status from the catalog of TCR beta chain sequences. V and J gene assignment, in a later analysis, came from comparing TCR nucleotide sequences with IMGT/GENE-DB human TR gene sequences. The TCRdist pipeline was used in a later analysis to assign CDR3 sequences and most-parsimonious VDJ recombination scenarios. In a later analysis, each TCR beta chain was defined by its CDR3 amino acid sequence together with its V-gene family, and reads without a unique V-gene family were excluded. As a way to deal with suspected cross-contamination and a sequencing artifact, a later analysis dropped over 550 nucleotide sequences that were highly shared and had low generation probability. In a later analysis, a clonal expansion index was calculated for each public chain from normalized within-repertoire ranks of inferred template counts. In a later analysis, generation probabilities were computed with a VDJ recombination model fitted to out-of-frame rearrangements, and the resulting probabilities were checked against IGoR. Hypergeometric tests were used in a later analysis to score TCR-TCR, TCR-HLA and TCR-CMV co-occurrence, with a repertoire-size bias correction applied to the TCR pairs. A later analysis estimated false discovery rates by permuting HLA or CMV assignments 20 times. In a later analysis, co-occurring TCRs were grouped with DBSCAN, and TCRdist sequence similarity was added when clustering was performed within HLA-allele-positive subsets. For co-occurrence clustering, repertoires with fewer than 30,000 or more than 120,000 public chains were excluded, along with five repertoires with anomalous nucleotide sharing. TCRdb provides this immuneACCESS table in a form limited to in-frame rearrangements. Some clones are lacking; in checked studies, under half of them reflect an unresolved V gene, and why the rest are absent is not known. V, J and clone size are those of that table, while D and trimming were read from the DNA. For this sample there are some 180,000 clones; roughly four fifths appear just once. The ten top clones hold under 2% of the sample.

These data belong to a study of cytomegalovirus exposure and HLA in healthy donors (dated by TCRdb to about 2017). With regard to the full study: According to an earlier analysis of 587 of the donors, roughly 180 million T cells yielded 117 million unique TCR beta sequences and approximately 300 Gb of sequence data. The T cell repertoires of 666 subjects were profiled by immunosequencing and related to cytomegalovirus serostatus. Among about 410 genotyped donors of the cohort, an average of approximately 240,000 unique TCR beta nucleotide sequences was sequenced per donor, of which 15% to 20% were non-productive. Rather than drawing on any new phenotypic data, the later analysis identified candidate immune exposures from TCR beta sequences and the way those sequences occurred across donors. To decide whether each TCR beta V gene segment behaved as functional or pseudogenic, an earlier analysis of some 580 of the donors relied on high-throughput TCR beta sequencing. Several DR-DQ haplotypes were treated as single units for association and clustering because of strong linkage in the cohort. Approximately 300 gigabases of sequencing data and 80 million or so unique TCR sequences were included in an early release covering roughly 600 HLA-typed donors. All discovery cohort repertoires had been generated on a single sequencing platform. Donor age, sex, ethnicity and CMV serostatus were compiled alongside the repertoire data. High-throughput TCR immunosequencing, statistical association of individual TCRs with disease status, and machine learning were combined to predict cytomegalovirus infection status. Class I and class II HLA loci were covered by the typing at four-digit resolution. Of the roughly 400 genotyped donors, about 84% fell in the genetic ancestry cluster associated with self-reported Caucasian donors. The study aimed to test whether cataloging public T cell receptors could reveal signatures of past pathogen exposure. The number of typed donors differed by locus: 629-630 for A, B, C, DRB1 and DQB1; 522 for DQA1; fewer than 610 for DPA1; and about 470 for DPB1. In a later analysis, previously published TCR beta repertoires from about 640 donors were re-analyzed and high-resolution HLA genotyping was added so that TCR occurrence patterns could be studied. In addition to the first cohort of around 670 subjects, a separate validation cohort of under 150 different subjects was used. A later genetic analysis used genome-wide SNP genotypes for about 60% of the roughly 700 donors, treating that subset as a discovery cohort. What the work shows at the level of the full study, not this receptor alone: In a later genetic analysis, fewer N-insertions in productive TCRs were reported among donors in an Asian-associated ancestry cluster than the roughly 640-donor mean. A further reported finding was that TCR beta sequences accurately predicted the HLA-A and HLA-B alleles for most subjects in the first cohort. A later analysis reported that several top co-occurrence clusters appeared linked to parvovirus B19, influenza, CMV and Epstein-Barr virus. Most CMV-associated TCR beta chains appeared to be HLA-restricted in a later analysis, and the HLA associations seemed to be driven largely by CMV exposure. The study listed 170 or so TCR beta chains as associated with cytomegalovirus. The presence/absence analyses assumed that sequencing depth was roughly uniform across donors, and that assumption may not be true. According to a later analysis, TCR association rates differed among HLA loci, with DRB1 alleles showing the most associated TCRs and HLA-C alleles showing the fewest. Immune exposure information for the cohort was limited to CMV serostatus. In vitro tests confirmed that a few of the cytomegalovirus-associated TCR beta chains recognize cytomegalovirus antigens. Correlated functional status among segregating V segments might reflect linkage disequilibrium, but an unknown experimental factor could not be ruled out. Because HLA typing was missing for some donors at each locus, association tests included only the typed subset. Assigning TCR associations to individual alleles was difficult when HLA alleles, especially DR and DQ, strongly co-occurred. An earlier analysis of some 560 of the donors showed that most TCR beta V segments appeared in productive rearrangements either about 87% or about 30% of the time, which broadly matched IMGT annotations. In this cohort, only TCR beta chains were sequenced, and detectable features were limited by the absence of alpha or paired-chain data. The sequencing pipeline was judged likely to have produced a cluster of highly shared sequence variants as a technical artifact. In a later analysis, HLA-associated TCR beta chains showed more clonal expansion and lower generation probabilities than non-associated chains that were equally common. Some IMGT-functional V segments, including TRBV6-2 and TRBV6-3, could not be distinguished by the 87-base-pair reads and were therefore excluded. The classifier was reported to diagnose cytomegalovirus status with high specificity and sensitivity in both the original cohort and the validation cohort. The earlier analysis of about 600 of the donors excluded some 15 rarely observed V segments, including chromosome 9 orphons, because counts were too low. The authors suggested that the approach could potentially be generalized to other disease states and immunological phenotypes. Most TCR sequences were seen in very few donors, while some public TCRs were found in many individuals. An association between a missense DCLRE1C variant and V-gene and J-gene trimming of TCR beta chains was found in a later genetic analysis and replicated in an independent cohort. In a later analysis, around 17,000 TCR beta sequences were associated with specific HLA alleles at a false discovery rate of 0.05.

Measured from the cysteine to the phenylalanine, the CDR3 is 15 residues long. The DNA shown is the 45-base CDR3, in frame from base 1. Trimming leaves V shorter by 7 bases and J shorter by 2 bases, with the junction holding 6 bases beyond the gene matches. Via the germline V gene (reference sequence), CDR1 is MNHEY and CDR2 SMNVEV. What was sequenced was PBMCs. This clonotype was obtained from a man aged 25-40 years in good health and CMV-seronegative. The chain is assembled from TRBV27 and TRBJ2-2, and TRBD2 aligns with 8 junction nucleotides. The CDR3 corresponds to CASNLGLDNTGELFF. The nucleotide sequence reads TGTGCCAGCAATTTGGGACTAGATAACACCGGGGAGCTGTTTTTT.